The rows below give T cell receptor beta chains drawn from one sample of a study of shared clonotypes between healthy human individuals. Assay: immunoSEQ multiplex PCR; the TCRdb copy retains only in-frame clones and omits some. The sample lists fewer than 800,000 clones, roughly 94% occurring once. Sample: naive CD8+ T cells sorted from blood. The receptors derive from a man aged 30 to 39 in good health. Both conserved end residues are part of each CDR3. The D gene is left open where the match is weak. Expanded clones get a size class; other rows say once, few or many, or leave the size out.

V gene	D gene	clone size	J gene	CDR3 DNA	CDR3 protein
TRBV20-1	-	-	TRBJ2-7	TGCAGTGAAATAGCTACCTACGAGCAGTACTTC	CSEIATYEQYF
TRBV28	-	-	TRBJ2-1	TGTGCCAGCAGACAAAGGGGGGAGGGCTACAATGAGCAGTTCTTC	CASRQRGEGYNEQFF
TRBV28	-	-	TRBJ1-2	TGTGCCAGCAGTTTTGACGGTCTCTATGGCTACACCTTC	CASSFDGLYGYTF
TRBV28	-	-	TRBJ2-1	TGTGCCAGCAGTTCCTGGACGGAAAGCTCCTACAATGAGCAGTTCTTC	CASSSWTESSYNEQFF
TRBV27	-	-	TRBJ1-5	TGTGCCAGCAGTTTCCCCGGCCCGGGTGCCAGGGGAAGCAATCAGCCCCAGCATTTT	CASSFPGPGARGSNQPQHF
TRBV6-5	-	-	TRBJ2-7	TGTGCCAGCAGCCCGGGATGGGGCTACGAGCAGTACTTC	CASSPGWGYEQYF
TRBV29-1	-	-	TRBJ2-1	TGCAGCGTTGAAGGCCCCCTAGGACTGTCCTACAATGAGCAGTTCTTC	CSVEGPLGLSYNEQFF
TRBV27	TRBD1	-	TRBJ2-5	TGTGCCAGCAGTTCGGGGACAGAGTACCAAGAGACCCAGTACTTC	CASSSGTEYQETQYF
TRBV10-2	TRBD1	-	TRBJ2-3	TGCGCCAGTGAGATAGGGGGCCACGGCACAGATACGCAGTATTTT	CASEIGGHGTDTQYF
TRBV2	-	few	TRBJ2-7	TGTGCCAGCAGTGTAAGCGAGCAGTACTTC	CASSVSEQYF
TRBV7-2	-	once	TRBJ2-5	TGTGCCAGCAGCCTGCGGGACTCATCGGGGGAGACCCAGTACTTC	CASSLRDSSGETQYF
TRBV29-1	TRBD1	-	TRBJ2-7	TGCAGCGTTGAAGATCGGGATACCAAGGGGGGACAGGCCGCCTACGAGCAGTACTTC	CSVEDRDTKGGQAAYEQYF
TRBV6-1	-	-	TRBJ1-1	TGTGCCAGCAGTTATAACGGGGGCACTGAAGCTTTCTTT	CASSYNGGTEAFF
TRBV7-2	-	once	TRBJ2-1	TGTGCCAGCAGTCATTTGGGTGGTTTCAATGAGCAGTTCTTC	CASSHLGGFNEQFF
TRBV4-3	-	-	TRBJ2-1	TGCGCCAGCAGCCAAGATCGGGCAGGGGCTTACAATGAGCAGTTCTTC	CASSQDRAGAYNEQFF
TRBV7-2	TRBD1	-	TRBJ2-2	TGTGCCAGCAGCTCACCGGGACAGGGGGCAGGTATCACCGGGGAGCTGTTTTTT	CASSSPGQGAGITGELFF
TRBV27	TRBD2	-	TRBJ2-7	TGTGCCAGCGGACTAGCGGGCGTCTACGAGCAGTACTTC	CASGLAGVYEQYF
TRBV28	-	-	TRBJ2-7	TGTGCGTATGGGCCTACCTACGAGCAGTACTTC	CAYGPTYEQYF
TRBV5-1	-	-	TRBJ1-1	TGCGCCAGCAGCTTACGGACCGCGACGGCGAAAGCTTTCTTT	CASSLRTATAKAFF
TRBV5-7	-	-	TRBJ2-7	TGTGCCAGCTCCCGGGCGGGAACCTCCTACGAGCAGTACTTC	CASSRAGTSYEQYF
TRBV7-9	-	-	TRBJ2-7	TGTGCCAGCAGCTTAAAGGACGTCTACGAGCAGTACTTC	CASSLKDVYEQYF
TRBV7-8	-	few	TRBJ1-1	TGTGCCAGCAGCTGGCAACTTTGGGGGAACACTGAAGCTTTCTTT	CASSWQLWGNTEAFF
TRBV5-5	TRBD2	-	TRBJ2-3	TGTGCCAGCAGCTTGGGCCAAGGGGGACTAGCGGACACAGATACGCAGTATTTT	CASSLGQGGLADTDTQYF
TRBV27	-	-	TRBJ1-5	TGTGCCAGCAGTTACAGGGTCAATCAGCCCCAGCATTTT	CASSYRVNQPQHF